The 5 T cell receptor beta chains listed next were all sequenced from one sample in a study of blood T cell repertoires in COVID-19. Libraries were prepared by immunoSEQ multiplex PCR; TCRdb keeps only in-frame clonotypes and omits some of them. The data show a few hundred thousand clones, 75% to 90% seen once. Material: PBMCs or T cells enriched from blood (not recorded which). These receptors were taken from a man aged 25-40 years who had recovered from COVID-19.

This chain connects TRBV5-1 to TRBJ2-5; 12 bases match TRBD1. Germline trimming cut 2 bases from V and 5 bases from J; bases unmatched to any gene: 13. Germline V gives CDR1 SGHRS, CDR2 YFSETQ. This CDR3 region has 18 residues. The chain's CDR3 is CASSLGTGGAGSYETQYF. CDR3 nucleotide sequence: TGCGCCAGCAGCTTAGGGACAGGGGGCGCGGGATCTTATGAGACCCAGTACTTC.

This chain links TRBV19 with TRBJ2-7, with 7 bases aligning to TRBD1. The CDR3 is 13 residues long. From germline, CDR1 is LNHDA and CDR2 SQIVND (reference sequence). The V segment lost 5 bases and the J segment 5 bases; nucleotides outside the gene matches: 6. The CDR3 coding sequence is TGTGCCAGTAGTTCCACAGGGGCTAACGAGCAGTACTTC. Its protein product is CASSSTGANEQYF.

The V gene is TRBV5-1, the J gene TRBJ1-2, with 8 positions matching TRBD1. The V segment lost 4 bases and the J segment 4 bases; nucleotides outside the gene matches: 6. CDR3 size: 14 residues. The germline V gene encodes CDR1 SGHRS and CDR2 YFSETQ. The DNA of the CDR3 is TGCGCCAGCAGCACCTCGACAGGGGTCTATGGCTACACCTTC. It is translated as CASSTSTGVYGYTF.

V usage is TRBV6-5 and J usage is TRBJ1-4; D is ambiguous. The CDR3 length is 14 residues. Trimming took 1 base from V and 5 from J, leaving 8 bases between them. Germline values: CDR1 MNHEY, CDR2 SVGAGI. CDR3 bases: TGTGCCAGCAGTTACTTCGGGGAAAATGAAAAACTGTTTTTT. The encoded protein is CASSYFGENEKLFF.

The V gene is TRBV25-1, the J gene TRBJ1-2, with TRBD1 as a possible D gene (6 bases). The V and J ends lost 2 bases and 7 bases respectively, with 20 bases between them. Germline CDR1 MGHDK, CDR2 SYGVNS. The CDR3 has 16 residues. The CDR3 DNA reads TGTGCCAGCAGTGAAGGAACAGTATCAGGGGCAGGTGGCTACACCTTC. Translated: CASSEGTVSGAGGYTF.